The clone carrying this TCR beta chain was seen ten or more times. Its matching antigen is unknown. The CDR3 contains 15 residues. Germline loops: CDR1 MNHEY, CDR2 SVGAGI. V was shortened by 4 bases and J by 1 base, with 12 bases between the two germline ends. From the reads, TCRdb called clonotypes with MiXCR, one entry per CDR3 protein. The sample records over 450,000 distinct CDR3 sequences, approximately 10% being singletons. This specimen comes from a study of T cell repertoires in cytomegalovirus infection. Study-level background: Public TCR beta signature analysis indicated the presence of both CMV infection and matching HLA type. Study-wide points: Dominant in the ex vivo response were TCR beta clonotypes restricted by HLA-C and specific for CMV. Public TCR beta family frequency separated CMV-and-HLA carriers, including in an independent cohort.

The chain carries TRBV6-5 and TRBJ2-3; either TRBD1 or TRBD2 may fit D (6 bases each). Source material: PBMCs. This sequence originates from a human donor in good health (CMV status not recorded). Some clones in this sample may be carry-over from other donors' samples. CDR3 loop: CASSWGASRTDTQYF. Written as DNA, the CDR3 is TGTGCCAGCAGTTGGGGGGCTAGTCGCACAGATACGCAGTATTTT.